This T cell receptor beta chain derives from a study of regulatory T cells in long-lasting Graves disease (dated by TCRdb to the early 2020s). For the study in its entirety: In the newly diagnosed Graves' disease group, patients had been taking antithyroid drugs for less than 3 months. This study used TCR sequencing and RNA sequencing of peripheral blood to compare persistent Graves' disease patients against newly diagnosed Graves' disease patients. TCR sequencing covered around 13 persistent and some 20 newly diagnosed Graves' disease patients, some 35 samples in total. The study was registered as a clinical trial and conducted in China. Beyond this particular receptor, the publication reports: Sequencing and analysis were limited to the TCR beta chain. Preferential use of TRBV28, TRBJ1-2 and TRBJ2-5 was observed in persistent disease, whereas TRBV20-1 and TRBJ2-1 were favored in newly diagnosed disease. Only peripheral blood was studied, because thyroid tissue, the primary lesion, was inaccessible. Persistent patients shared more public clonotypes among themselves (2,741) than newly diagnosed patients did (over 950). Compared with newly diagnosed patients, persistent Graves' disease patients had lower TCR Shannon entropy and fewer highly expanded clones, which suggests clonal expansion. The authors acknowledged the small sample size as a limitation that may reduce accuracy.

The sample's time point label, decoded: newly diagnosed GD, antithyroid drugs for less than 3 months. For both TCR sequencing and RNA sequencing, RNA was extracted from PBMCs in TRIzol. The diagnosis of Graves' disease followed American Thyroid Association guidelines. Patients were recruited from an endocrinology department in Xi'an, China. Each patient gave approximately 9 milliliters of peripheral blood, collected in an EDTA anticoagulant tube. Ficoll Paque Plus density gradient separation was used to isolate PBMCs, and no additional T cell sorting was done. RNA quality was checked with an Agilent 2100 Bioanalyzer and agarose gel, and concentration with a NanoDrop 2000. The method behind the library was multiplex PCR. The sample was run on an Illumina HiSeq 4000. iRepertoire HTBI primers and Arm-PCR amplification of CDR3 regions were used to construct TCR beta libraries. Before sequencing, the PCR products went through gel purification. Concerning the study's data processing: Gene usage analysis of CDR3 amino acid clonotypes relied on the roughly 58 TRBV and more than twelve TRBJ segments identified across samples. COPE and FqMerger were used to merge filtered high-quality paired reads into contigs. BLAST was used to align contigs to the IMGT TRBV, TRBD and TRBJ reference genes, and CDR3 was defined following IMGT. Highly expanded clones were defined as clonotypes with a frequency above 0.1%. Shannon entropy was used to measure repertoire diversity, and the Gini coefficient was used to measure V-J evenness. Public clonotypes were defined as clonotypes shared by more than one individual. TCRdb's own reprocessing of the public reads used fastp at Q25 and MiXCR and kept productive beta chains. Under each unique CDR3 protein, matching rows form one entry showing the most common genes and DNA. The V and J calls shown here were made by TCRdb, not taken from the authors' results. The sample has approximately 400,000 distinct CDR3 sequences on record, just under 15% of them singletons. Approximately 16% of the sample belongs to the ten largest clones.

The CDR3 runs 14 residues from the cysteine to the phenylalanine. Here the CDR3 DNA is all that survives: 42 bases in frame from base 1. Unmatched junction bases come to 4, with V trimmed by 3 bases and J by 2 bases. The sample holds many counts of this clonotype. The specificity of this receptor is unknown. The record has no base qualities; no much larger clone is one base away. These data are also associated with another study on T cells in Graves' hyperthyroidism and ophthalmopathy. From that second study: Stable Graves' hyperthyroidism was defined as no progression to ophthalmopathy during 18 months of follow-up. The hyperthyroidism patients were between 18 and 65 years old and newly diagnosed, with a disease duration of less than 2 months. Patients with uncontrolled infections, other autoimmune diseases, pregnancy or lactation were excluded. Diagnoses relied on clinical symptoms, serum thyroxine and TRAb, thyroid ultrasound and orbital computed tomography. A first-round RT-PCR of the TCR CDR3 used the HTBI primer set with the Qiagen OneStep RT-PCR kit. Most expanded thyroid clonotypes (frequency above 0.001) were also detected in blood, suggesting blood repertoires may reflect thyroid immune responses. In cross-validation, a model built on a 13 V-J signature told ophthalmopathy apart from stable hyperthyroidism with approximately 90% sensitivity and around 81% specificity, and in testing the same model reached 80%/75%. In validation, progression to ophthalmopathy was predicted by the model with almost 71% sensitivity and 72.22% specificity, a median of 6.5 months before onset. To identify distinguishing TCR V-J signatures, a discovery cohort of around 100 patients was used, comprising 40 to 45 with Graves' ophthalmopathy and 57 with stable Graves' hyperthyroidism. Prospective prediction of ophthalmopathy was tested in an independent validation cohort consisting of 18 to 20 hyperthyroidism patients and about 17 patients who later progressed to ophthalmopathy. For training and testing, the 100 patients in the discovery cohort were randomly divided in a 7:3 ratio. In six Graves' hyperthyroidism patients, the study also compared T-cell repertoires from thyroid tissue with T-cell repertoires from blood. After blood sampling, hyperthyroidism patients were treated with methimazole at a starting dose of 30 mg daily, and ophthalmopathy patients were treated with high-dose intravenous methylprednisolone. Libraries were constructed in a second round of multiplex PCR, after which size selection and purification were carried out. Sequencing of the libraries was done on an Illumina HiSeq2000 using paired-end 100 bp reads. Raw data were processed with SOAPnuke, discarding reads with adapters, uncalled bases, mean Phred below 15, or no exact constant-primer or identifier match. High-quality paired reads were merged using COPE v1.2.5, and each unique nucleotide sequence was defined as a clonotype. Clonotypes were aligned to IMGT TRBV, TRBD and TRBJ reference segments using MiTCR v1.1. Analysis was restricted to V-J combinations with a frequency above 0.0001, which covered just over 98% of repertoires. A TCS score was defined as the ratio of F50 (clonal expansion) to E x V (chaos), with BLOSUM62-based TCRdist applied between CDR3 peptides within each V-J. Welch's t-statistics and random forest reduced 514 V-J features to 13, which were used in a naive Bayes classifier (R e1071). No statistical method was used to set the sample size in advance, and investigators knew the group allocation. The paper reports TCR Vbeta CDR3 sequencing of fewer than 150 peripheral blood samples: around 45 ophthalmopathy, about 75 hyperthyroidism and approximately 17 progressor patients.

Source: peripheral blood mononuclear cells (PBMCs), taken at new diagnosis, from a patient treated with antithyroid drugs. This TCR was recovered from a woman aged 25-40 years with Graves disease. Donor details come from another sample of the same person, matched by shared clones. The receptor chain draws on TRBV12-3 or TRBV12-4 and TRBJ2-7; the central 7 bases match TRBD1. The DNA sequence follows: TGTGCCAGCAGTTTTGGACAGGACCCCTACGAGCAGTACTTC. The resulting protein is CASSFGQDPYEQYF.